The 32 T cell receptor beta chains reported below all come from one sample, sequenced in a study of blood T cell repertoires in COVID-19. Repertoires were generated with immunoSEQ multiplex PCR, while TCRdb's copy carries only in-frame clones and drops some. The sample records about 120,000 clones, over 60% being singletons. Sequenced material: peripheral blood. These receptors all stem from an elderly woman with acute or convalescent COVID-19.

As DNA, the CDR3 is TGTGCCAGCAGCTTACTCGGGGGATCTGGAAACACCATATATTTT. It yields the protein CASSLLGGSGNTIYF. The genes are TRBV11-2 and TRBJ1-3, with a tentative D call TRBD1 (5 bases). The length of the CDR3 is 15 residues. V was cut by 2 bases and J by 1 base, with 9 bases left in between. Germline loops: CDR1 SGHAT, CDR2 FQNNGV.

V gene TRBV7-6 combines with J gene TRBJ2-7; 7 bases are shared with TRBD1. CDR1 and CDR2 from the germline V gene are SGHVS and FNYEAQ. CDR3 size: 15 residues. V gave up 2 bases and J gave up 2 bases; unmatched junction bases: 6. The CDR3 nucleotides read TGTGCCAGCAGCTTAACAGGACAGGTGACCTACGAGCAGTACTTC. Amino acid sequence: CASSLTGQVTYEQYF.

The rearrangement joins TRBV27 to TRBJ1-1; the D gene is possibly TRBD1 (6 bases). Germline values: CDR1 MNHEY, CDR2 SMNVEV (reference sequence). The length of the CDR3 is 15 residues. V lost 3 bases to trimming and J lost 3 bases, with 14 bases between them. The CDR3 is CASSLPGTPDTEAFF. The DNA for the CDR3 is TGTGCCAGCAGTTTGCCCGGGACACCCGACACTGAAGCTTTCTTT.

The rearrangement uses TRBV5-1 and TRBJ2-3, with 8 bases that match TRBD1. Trimming cost V 4 bases and J 4 bases; bases outside gene matches: 5. From germline, CDR1 is SGHRS and CDR2 YFSETQ. This CDR3 has 14 amino acids. CDR3 nucleotides: TGCGCCAGCAGCCTGGGACAGGTGGCAGATACGCAGTATTTT. Translating gives CASSLGQVADTQYF.

V usage is TRBV7-9 and J usage is TRBJ1-4; TRBD1 agrees at 11 bases. V shed 2 bases, J shed 7 bases, and the junction held 3 bases outside the gene matches. There are 15 residues in the CDR3. Germline CDR1 and CDR2: SEHNR and FQNEAQ (reference sequence). DNA for the CDR3: TGTGCCAGCAGCTTATACGGGACAGGGGGTGAAAAACTGTTTTTT. Protein sequence: CASSLYGTGGEKLFF.

The genes are TRBV5-1 and TRBJ1-1; 7 nucleotides align to TRBD1. Germline V gene lookup returns CDR1 SGHRS and CDR2 YFSETQ. V lost 4 bases to trimming and J lost 4 bases; unmatched junction nucleotides: 4. The CDR3 extends over 13 amino acids. The CDR3 DNA reads TGCGCCAGCAGCACGACAGGGACCACTGAAGCTTTCTTT. It is translated as CASSTTGTTEAFF.

The CDR3 DNA reads TGTGCCAGCAGCTCTCCCGCGGGACTCACAGATACGCAGTATTTT. Protein: CASSSPAGLTDTQYF. The chain has TRBV5-4 and TRBJ2-3; perhaps TRBD2 as D (6 bases). V dropped 3 bases and J dropped 2 bases, with 13 bases sitting between them. Germline V lookup: CDR1 SGHNT, CDR2 YYREEE (reference sequence). The CDR3 consists of 15 residues. The complete variable domain, with remaining parts taken from reference TRBV5-4 and TRBJ2-3, reads ETGVTQSPTHLIKTRGQQVTLRCSSQSGHNTVSWYQQALGQGPQFIFQYYREEENGRGNFPPRFSGLQFPNYSSELNVNALELDDSALYLCASSSPAGLTDTQYFGPGTRLTVL.

This clone was recorded a few times. This chain uses TRBV5-8 with TRBJ2-1; TRBD2 matches 14 bases. The CDR3 sequence is 16 residues long. Germline V CDR1 and CDR2: SGHTS, YDEGEE. The J segment lost 6 bases and the V segment lost 2 bases, leaving 4 bases of the junction unmatched. The CDR3 region has the DNA TGTGCCAGCAGCTTCAGGACTAGCGGGGGGATCAATGAGCAGTTCTTC. This codes for CASSFRTSGGINEQFF.

This clone has only one observation. This rearrangement joins TRBV4-3 to TRBJ2-5, with 8 bases aligning to TRBD1. Losses at the gene ends were 4 bases for V and 5 bases for J; bases not matched to a gene: 9. The CDR3 runs 15 residues. The germline gives CDR1 LGHNA, CDR2 YSLEER. The chain's CDR3 is CASSRSGGAEETQYF. For the CDR3, the DNA is TGCGCCAGCAGCCGGTCAGGGGGCGCGGAGGAGACCCAGTACTTC.

This clone turned up a few times. This sequence joins TRBV7-9 and TRBJ1-1; D call uncertain. V lost 5 bases to trimming and J lost 0 bases, with 10 bases between them. CDR3 length equals 14 residues. Germline CDR1 and CDR2: SEHNR and FQNEAQ (reference sequence). The CDR3 DNA reads as TGTGCCAGCAGCCCGATCGAGATGAACACTGAAGCTTTCTTT. Translating gives CASSPIEMNTEAFF.

The chain is built from TRBV7-3 and TRBJ1-6, with a tentative D call TRBD1 (6 bases). The CDR3 totals 15 residues. Trimming stripped 3 bases from V and 7 bases from J, with 13 bases between. The V gene's germline CDR1 is SGHTA and CDR2 FQGTGA. The CDR3 nucleotides are TGTGCCAGCAGCTTTTCAGGGGCGGGCAATTCACCCCTCCACTTT. Translation gives CASSFSGAGNSPLHF.

CDR3 nucleotide sequence: TGCGCCAGCAGCAGCGGCAGGGGCCAGGGAGAGACCCAGTACTTC. Encoded protein: CASSSGRGQGETQYF. The chain couples TRBV5-1 to TRBJ2-5; a possible D gene is TRBD1 (6 bases). The length of the CDR3 is 15 residues. Trimming took off 4 bases at V and 4 bases at J, with 17 bases between the two ends. The germline V gene encodes CDR1 SGHRS and CDR2 YFSETQ.

The CDR3 bases are TGCGCCAGCAGCCCCGGACAGGTTTTTGATCAGCCCCAGCATTTT. Translation gives CASSPGQVFDQPQHF. This chain connects TRBV5-1 to TRBJ1-5; 7 nucleotides line up with TRBD1. Trimming cost V 4 bases and J 5 bases; bases outside gene matches: 9. Per the germline V gene, CDR1 is SGHRS and CDR2 is YFSETQ. CDR3 length: 15 amino acids.

The V gene is TRBV25-1, the J gene TRBJ2-2; 7 bases are shared with TRBD2. The V gene end was trimmed by 2 bases and the J gene end by 7 bases; junction bases not matched to a gene: 10. CDR1 and CDR2 from the germline V gene are MGHDK and SYGVNS. CDR3 length: 16 amino acids. For the CDR3, the DNA is TGTGCCAGCAGTGAAGTGAATAGCGGGCCCTTCGGGGAGCTGTTTTTT. This gives the protein CASSEVNSGPFGELFF.

The chain carries TRBV7-9 and TRBJ2-3; D remains unclear. The CDR3 length is 14 residues. Germline V lookup: CDR1 SEHNR, CDR2 FQNEAQ (reference sequence). Trimming removed 2 bases at V and 6 bases at J, with 12 bases between. CDR3: CASSLRVDMDTQYF. CDR3 bases: TGTGCCAGCAGCTTAAGAGTCGACATGGATACGCAGTATTTT. Looking up the rest from reference TRBV7-9 and TRBJ2-3 gives the full variable domain: DTGVSQNPRHKITKRGQNVTFRCDPISEHNRLYWYRQTLGQGPEFLTYFQNEAQLEKSRLLSDRFSAERPKGSFSTLEIQRTEQGDSAMYLCASSLRVDMDTQYFGPGTRLTVL.

This sequence joins TRBV5-4 and TRBJ2-2; TRBD2 aligns across 14 bases. The CDR3 sequence is 19 residues long. V dropped 5 bases and J dropped 0; count of bases not matched to a gene: 9. CDR1 SGHNT and CDR2 YYREEE come from the germline V gene (reference sequence). The CDR3 nucleotides are TGTGCCAGCAGTCCGGGACTAGCGGGGGCCATCTCGAACACCGGGGAGCTGTTTTTT. The encoded protein is CASSPGLAGAISNTGELFF.

This clone appeared once. The rearrangement links TRBV27 to TRBJ2-1; 11 bases are shared with TRBD1. From germline, CDR1 is MNHEY and CDR2 SMNVEV (reference sequence). V lost 8 bases and J lost 13; bases outside the gene matches: 13. The CDR3 has 14 residues. As DNA, the CDR3 is TGTGCCAGCCTTCGGACAGGGGGCCCCCCGGCACAGTTCTTC. Translated: CASLRTGGPPAQFF.

The J gene is TRBJ1-1, the V gene TRBV6-1; 7 bases agree with TRBD1. The CDR3 runs 18 residues. CDR1 is MNHNS and CDR2 is SASEGT in the germline V gene. V gave up 0 bases and J gave up 2 bases; unmatched junction bases: 12. The CDR3 loop reads CASSEALLVNRGNTEAFF. DNA for the CDR3: TGTGCCAGCAGTGAAGCGCTTCTAGTAAACAGGGGAAACACTGAAGCTTTCTTT.

V is TRBV7-9 and J is TRBJ2-5; D call uncertain. The CDR3 has 12 residues. Germline-derived CDR1 and CDR2 are SEHNR and FQNEAQ (reference sequence). Trimming took off 8 bases at V and 0 bases at J, with 7 bases between the two ends. CDR3 in amino acids: CASGRDQETQYF. The CDR3, as DNA: TGTGCCAGCGGCCGGGACCAAGAGACCCAGTACTTC.

This clone was seen a handful of times. The chain carries TRBV5-4 and TRBJ2-3; D is possibly TRBD2 (6 bases). Trimming pared 5 bases from V and 5 bases from J, leaving 12 bases between. CDR1 and CDR2 from the germline V gene are SGHNT and YYREEE (reference sequence). This CDR3 spans 13 amino acids. The CDR3 DNA reads as TGTGCCAGCAGTTCGGGGGATCTAGATACGCAGTATTTT. Translated: CASSSGDLDTQYF.

J is TRBJ1-2 and V is TRBV14; 9 bases agree with TRBD1. The CDR3 is made up of 14 amino acids. CDR1 is SGHDN and CDR2 is FVKESK in the germline V gene. V lost 3 bases to trimming and J lost 8 bases; unmatched junction nucleotides: 7. This CDR3 reads CASSQEQGASGYTF. The CDR3 DNA follows: TGTGCCAGCAGCCAGGAACAGGGGGCATCGGGCTACACCTTC.

V usage is TRBV12-3 or TRBV12-4 and J usage is TRBJ1-2, with D possibly matching TRBD1 (6 bases). CDR3 length: 13 amino acids. Trimming cost V 10 bases and J 8 bases, with 20 bases left between them. The CDR3 region has the DNA TGTGCCAACTCCCGTGGGGGCTGGAACGGCTACACCTTC. As protein: CANSRGGWNGYTF.

The chain is built from TRBV20-1 and TRBJ2-1; 11 bases line up with TRBD2. The CDR3 totals 16 residues. From germline, CDR1 is DFQATT and CDR2 SNEGSKA (reference sequence). J gave up 2 bases and V 3 bases, and 6 bases lay outside the gene matches. CDR3 loop: CSASETSGTPYNEQFF. DNA for the CDR3: TGCAGTGCTAGTGAGACTAGCGGGACGCCCTACAATGAGCAGTTCTTC.

This clone was counted between two and nine times. The V gene is TRBV2, the J gene TRBJ2-5; 7 nucleotides agree with TRBD1. There are 14 residues in the CDR3. The ends lost 5 bases at V and 1 base at J; junction bases unmatched: 4. Germline loops: CDR1 SNHLY, CDR2 FYNNEI. The CDR3 DNA follows: TGTGCCAGCAGTTGGACAGGTATCCAAGAGACCCAGTACTTC. Translation: CASSWTGIQETQYF.

The chain uses TRBV7-8 and TRBJ1-5; maybe TRBD1 (6 bases). Per the germline V gene, CDR1 is SGHVS and CDR2 is FQNEAQ. The V end lost 2 bases, the J end lost 4 bases, and 9 bases lay between the germline ends. CDR3 length: 14 residues. The CDR3 is CASSLQGLNQPQHF. Written as DNA, the CDR3 is TGTGCCAGCAGCTTACAGGGGTTGAATCAGCCCCAGCATTTT.

The chain uses TRBV30 and TRBJ1-2; TRBD1 agrees at 12 bases. The CDR3 length is 16 residues. Germline V gene lookup returns CDR1 GTSNPN and CDR2 SVGIG (reference sequence). Unmatched junction bases numbered 11, after V lost 7 bases and J lost 2 bases. The CDR3, as DNA: TGTGCCTTGGGAGCGGGACAGGGGGCGCAGAACTATGGCTACACCTTC. It yields the protein CALGAGQGAQNYGYTF.

This sequence joins TRBV6-5 and TRBJ2-2; possibly TRBD2 for D (6 bases). The V gene's germline CDR1 is MNHEY and CDR2 SVGAGI. CDR3 length: 16 amino acids. V lost 2 bases and J lost 8, with 18 bases in between. The CDR3 sequence is CASSYDLRRGRGELFF. The DNA of the CDR3 is TGTGCCAGCAGTTACGACTTGAGGCGGGGAAGAGGGGAGCTGTTTTTT.

The rearrangement joins TRBV5-6 to TRBJ2-5; 11 nucleotides agree with TRBD2. The V segment lost 3 bases and the J segment 3 bases; nucleotides outside the gene matches: 7. The CDR3 length is 16 residues. Looked up from germline, CDR1 is SGHDT and CDR2 is YYEEEE. CDR3 sequence reads: CASSSGPGLAEETQYF. The CDR3 nucleotides read TGTGCCAGCAGCTCGGGTCCGGGACTAGCGGAAGAGACCCAGTACTTC.

In its sample, this clone was seen a few times. The CDR3 reads CSADLDTQYF. For the CDR3, the DNA is TGCAGCGCGGATCTAGATACGCAGTATTTT. The V and J genes are TRBV29-1 and TRBJ2-3, with D uncertain. The CDR3 is 10 residues long. Germline-derived CDR1 and CDR2 are SQVTM and ANQGSEA. V lost 7 bases and J lost 5, with 7 bases in between.

The J gene is TRBJ2-1, the V gene TRBV20-1, with a possible D match to TRBD2 (6 bases). The CDR3 loop spans 12 amino acids. V was pared by 3 bases and J by 10 bases, with 13 bases between. The germline gives CDR1 DFQATT, CDR2 SNEGSKA (reference sequence). The CDR3 DNA is TGCAGTGCTAGTTCTGGGAGCGGGGAGCAGTTCTTC. This gives the protein CSASSGSGEQFF.

The V call is TRBV6-2 or TRBV6-3, the J call TRBJ1-5, with D perhaps TRBD1 (5 bases). Trimming stripped 5 bases from V and 0 bases from J, with 8 bases between. The length of the CDR3 is 14 residues. Germline values: CDR1 MNHEY, CDR2 SVGEGT. The CDR3 coding sequence is TGTGCCAGCAGTGACAGATATAGCAATCAGCCCCAGCATTTT. It yields the protein CASSDRYSNQPQHF.

The V call is TRBV15, the J call TRBJ1-6, with D perhaps matching TRBD1 (5 bases). There are 15 residues in the CDR3. V was shortened by 0 bases and J by 7 bases, with 10 bases between the two germline ends. Germline V gene lookup returns CDR1 LNHNV and CDR2 YYDKDF (reference sequence). CDR3 sequence (DNA): TGTGCCACCAGCAGAGATCCAGGGTCGAATTCACCCCTCCACTTT. Translation gives CATSRDPGSNSPLHF.